In its sample, the clone carrying this T cell receptor beta chain was seen once. These data are taken from a study of Ad26.COV2.S vaccination and SARS-CoV-2 variants. Looking at the study overall: Recipients of Ad26.COV2.S got it intramuscularly, once or twice 56 days apart.

Sequencing used immunoSEQ multiplex PCR; TCRdb keeps in-frame clones, though not all of them. The sample holds 300,000 to 350,000 clones, around four fifths seen once. Treatment reported: about 20 received Ad26.COV2.S at low or high dose, single or two shots; 5 received placebo; per-sample allocation not given. Samples were taken on day 63 after the first vaccine or placebo injection. This clonotype originated in a person aged 18-60 years who received the Ad26.COV2.S COVID-19 vaccine or a placebo. Sample: peripheral blood, taken in a trial of Ad26.COV2.S vaccine versus placebo.

The CDR3 coding sequence is TGTGCCGTAGGGGGGAGTGGAGGGGGACGCGAGCAGTACTTC. As protein: CAVGGSGGGREQYF. The rearrangement uses TRBV10-3 and TRBJ2-7; tentatively, D is TRBD1 or TRBD2 (6 bases each). The ends were cut back, 11 bases at V and 6 bases at J, with 23 bases in the middle. Germline CDR1 reads ENHRY; CDR2 reads SYGVKD. The CDR3 runs 14 residues.